The sequence of this TCR beta chain was determined in a study of spatial heterogeneity in lung cancer (dated by TCRdb to about 2019). Some background on the complete study: More beta-chain than alpha-chain transcripts were consistently detected, likely reflecting higher beta-chain transcript abundance. TCR alpha and beta repertoires were quantitatively compared across multiple tumor regions, matched nontumor lung and blood in non-small cell lung cancer. In the raw uncorrected reads, each unique combination of TCR and UMI appeared more than ten times on average. At surgery, 220 tumor regions, around 64 matched nontumor lung samples and 56 PBMC samples were TCR-sequenced for both alpha and beta chains. TCR transcript counts in tumor regions correlated strongly with a T cell transcriptional module score from matched bulk RNA-seq. Nonsynonymous mutation counts, determined by whole-exome sequencing of tumor tissue, were related to features of the TCR repertoire. Study-level results and caveats: Counts of ubiquitous and regional expanded TCRs correlated with counts of ubiquitous and regional nonsynonymous mutations, respectively. Additional single-cell paired TCR alpha and beta sequencing was considered necessary to confirm, at a functional level, the hypothesis that regional TCRs recognize regional mutations. The number of expanded intratumoral alpha and beta TCRs correlated with the tumor nonsynonymous mutation count. Estimated TCR-seq coverage of tumor T cells was only roughly 7% for alpha chains and 13% for beta chains.

This clonotype appeared a few times. Which antigen it targets is not known. Per-nucleotide qualities are absent, and no much larger clonotype sits a single base away. This beta chain was picked up by a library intended for alpha chains and is off target, so its count carries little meaning. The time point label for this specimen denotes: sample taken at primary tumor resection. Donors were under 95 patients with early-stage, untreated non-small cell lung cancer from the lung TRACERx cohort. TCR sequencing used whole RNA extracted from tumor and nontumor lung tissue, or from cryopreserved PBMC samples, without cell sorting. Only patients for whom sufficient RNA was available from at least two tumor regions were selected for TCR sequencing. Before being selected, tumor and adjacent nontumor lung specimens were reviewed by a lung pathologist. Library preparation used 5' RACE. The sequencer listed for this sample is NextSeq 500. To allow correction of PCR and sequencing errors, the TCR library protocol tagged every TCR cDNA molecule with a unique molecular identifier. The original pipeline was this. TCR identification, UMI-based error correction and CDR3 extraction were performed with Decombinator tools. Expanded TCRs were defined as those above a frequency of 2 per 1,000, corresponding to the top 1% of the tumor frequency distribution. Expanded tumor TCRs were classed as regional if statistically deemed absent (corrected P<0.05) from at least one tumor region, otherwise ubiquitous. Renyi diversity was calculated using the R vegan package after each repertoire was subsampled 100 times to 5,000 TCRs. CDR3 similarity networks were built from amino acid triplet string-kernel similarity, with CDR3s being connected when pairwise similarity was above 0.82. TCRdb passed the public sequencing reads through fastp at Q25 and MiXCR, retaining productive beta sequences. All rows with the same CDR3 protein become a single entry with the most common DNA and genes. None of the V and J calls come from the authors' own analysis; TCRdb made them. The sample table shows about 18,000 distinct CDR3 sequences, and about 9.6% are seen once. The leading ten clones occupy roughly 21% of the sample.

The sequencing here drew on lung tumor tissue, taken at surgery. This TCR came from a female donor with early-stage non-small cell lung cancer.

The sequence in DNA is TGCAGTGCTAGTAGTTGGGGAGGGGATGAAAAACTGTTTTTT. Translated, it gives CSASSWGGDEKLFF. This chain is built from TRBV20-1 and TRBJ1-4; TRBD1 is possibly the D segment (5 matching bases). CDR1 and CDR2 were assigned from the germline V gene (reference sequence) as DFQATT and SNEGSKA. Counted from cysteine to phenylalanine, this CDR3 has 14 amino acids. The CDR3 DNA has 42 bases and is translated from base 1. The V end loses 3 bases and the J end loses 6 bases, and a stretch of 14 bases separates them.